These T cell receptor beta chains were read from a single sample in a study of CD8 T cells in Susac syndrome. TCRdb re-called the immunoSEQ multiplex PCR reads through MiXCR, storing one row per CDR3 protein. Among 330,000 or so distinct CDR3 sequences listed, about 91% were seen once. Sequenced material: CD8+ T cells from PBMCs. These receptors were obtained from a human donor with multiple sclerosis. CDR3s include the opening cysteine and the closing phenylalanine or tryptophan. Fields, in order: J gene, V gene, CDR3 length, CDR3 protein.

TRBJ2-1 | TRBV3-1 | 17 | CASSHVTPIAGYNEQFF
TRBJ2-3 | TRBV18 | 15 | CASSPQWERTDTQYF
TRBJ2-5 | TRBV2 | 17 | CASSGVPSRKFQETQYF
TRBJ2-1 | TRBV29-1 | 14 | CSVEPGTKINEQFF
TRBJ1-2 | TRBV29-1 | 11 | CSAVGDYGYTF
TRBJ1-5 | TRBV7-2 | 13 | CASSSTGYQPQHF
TRBJ2-1 | TRBV10-3 | 19 | CAISSPGTGGDLPYNEQFF
TRBJ1-1 | TRBV7-2 | 14 | CASSLDKTGPEAFF
TRBJ2-7 | TRBV5-1 | 16 | CASTLGSGTGGNEQYF
TRBJ2-7 | TRBV20-1 | 12 | CSARWQGYEQYF
TRBJ2-7 | TRBV29-1 | 15 | CSVEVGGSADYEQYF
TRBJ1-1 | TRBV29-1 | 12 | CSVRQWEAEAFF
TRBJ1-5 | TRBV28 | 16 | CASSLRGLGAGQPQHF
TRBJ2-1 | TRBV5-6 | 14 | CASSSRTDYNEQFF
TRBJ1-2 | TRBV7-9 | 17 | CASSLNQGRGLNYGYTF
TRBJ2-3 | TRBV18 | 17 | CASSQDRVRGLTDTQYF
TRBJ2-7 | TRBV12-3/TRBV12-4 | 15 | CASSLLFGSSYEQYF
TRBJ2-4 | TRBV5-1 | 17 | CASSSATLGGAKNIQYF
TRBJ2-1 | TRBV9 | 15 | CASSLFASANNEQFF
TRBJ2-7 | TRBV14 | 14 | CASSQALNPGEQYF
TRBJ2-7 | TRBV20-1 | 14 | CSAFSRQKTYEQYF
TRBJ2-2 | TRBV24-1 | 16 | CATRGTGDTFTGELFF
TRBJ1-3 | TRBV29-1 | 13 | CSVERDSGNTIYF
TRBJ2-7 | TRBV27 | 15 | CASSISGRVGYEQYF
TRBJ2-7 | TRBV29-1 | 11 | CSVPEGPGQYF
TRBJ2-3 | TRBV7-3 | 13 | CASSLISVDTQYF
TRBJ2-1 | TRBV12-3/TRBV12-4 | 11 | CASSMWHEQFF
TRBJ2-2 | TRBV7-8 | 17 | CASSSQTGAGNAGELFF
TRBJ2-1 | TRBV29-1 | 14 | CSVTRQGMFDEQFF
TRBJ2-2 | TRBV2 | 15 | CASSRSSSNTGELFF
TRBJ2-7 | TRBV3-1 | 13 | CASSQVPIYEQYF
TRBJ2-3 | TRBV4-3 | 17 | CASSQRTSLYPTDTQYF
TRBJ2-1 | TRBV6-2/TRBV6-3 | 14 | CASSQPQSNAEQFF
TRBJ2-1 | TRBV29-1 | 12 | CSTGADFDEQFF
TRBJ1-6 | TRBV20-1 | 17 | CSARESVAEVWSSPLHF
TRBJ2-1 | TRBV6-2/TRBV6-3 | 16 | CASSLELRSSYNEQFF
TRBJ2-1 | TRBV2 | 11 | CASSEVAEQFF
TRBJ2-7 | TRBV18 | 16 | CASSPPLRRGTYEQYF
TRBJ2-2 | TRBV11-1 | 13 | CASSYRFTGELFF
TRBJ1-1 | TRBV5-4 | 17 | CASSLGYPGVPNTEAFF
TRBJ2-7 | TRBV3-1 | 17 | CASSQVPSGTGTYEQYF
TRBJ2-7 | TRBV27 | 12 | CASSMSGAEQYF
TRBJ2-7 | TRBV20-1 | 15 | CSARDHGGSSYEQYF
TRBJ1-2 | TRBV7-9 | 14 | CASDREEANYGYTF
TRBJ1-1 | TRBV28 | 14 | CASSPPGAGTEAFF
TRBJ2-1 | TRBV27 | 12 | CASSNRGNEQFF
TRBJ2-1 | TRBV7-8 | 14 | CASSLVGLDPEQFF
TRBJ1-2 | TRBV9 | 13 | CASSIGTAYGYTF
TRBJ2-7 | TRBV27 | 14 | CASSWAGRGYEQYF
TRBJ1-6 | TRBV27 | 13 | CAGSSTSGSPLHF
TRBJ1-2 | TRBV2 | 13 | CASSERASYGYTF
TRBJ1-2 | TRBV6-1 | 16 | CASSPTPGQGIVGYTF
TRBJ2-7 | TRBV13 | 13 | CASSEDRGGEQYF
TRBJ2-3 | TRBV30 | 15 | CAWSVGGSSTDTQYF